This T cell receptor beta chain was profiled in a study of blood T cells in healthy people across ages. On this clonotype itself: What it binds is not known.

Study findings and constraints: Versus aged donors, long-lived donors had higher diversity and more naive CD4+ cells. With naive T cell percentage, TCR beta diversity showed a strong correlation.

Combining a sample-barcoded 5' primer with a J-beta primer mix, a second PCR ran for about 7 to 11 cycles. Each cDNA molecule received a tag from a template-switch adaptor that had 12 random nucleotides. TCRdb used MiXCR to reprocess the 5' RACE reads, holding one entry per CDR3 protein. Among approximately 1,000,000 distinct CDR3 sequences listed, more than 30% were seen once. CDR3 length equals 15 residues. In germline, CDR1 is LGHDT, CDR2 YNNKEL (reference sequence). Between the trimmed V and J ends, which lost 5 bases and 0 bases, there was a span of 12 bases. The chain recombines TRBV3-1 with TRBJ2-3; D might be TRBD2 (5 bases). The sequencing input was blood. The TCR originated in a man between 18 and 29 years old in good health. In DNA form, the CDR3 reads TGTGCCAGCAGCGCCCCGCGGGCTAGCACAGATACGCAGTATTTT. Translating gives CASSAPRASTDTQYF.